Reported below is one T cell receptor (beta chain). Antigen specificity is unknown. The sample belongs to a study of T cell responses to AZD1222 COVID-19 vaccine. The study's findings and limits: White British ancestry dominated among donors, who included more females, and clonal diversity was possibly underestimated. Seropositive AZD1222 recipients at baseline numbered only five or six. Epitopes outside B.1.351 and B.1.1.7 mutated regions reportedly drew nearly half of spike TCRs.

The CDR3 runs 13 residues. CDR1 and CDR2 (germline): LNHNV, YYDKDF (reference sequence). The junction had 4 bases not matched to a gene; V was cut back by 0 bases and J by 10 bases. TCRdb's table, derived via immunoSEQ multiplex PCR, lists solely in-frame clones and lacks some. The top ten clones hold about 16% of a sample with 20,000 or so clones, about four fifths of them seen once. The sequenced sample was peripheral blood, obtained 28 days after the second AZD1222 dose. The chain recombines TRBV15 with TRBJ2-3, with 7 bases aligning to TRBD2. The receptor's source is an adult who received the AZD1222 COVID-19 vaccine. The CDR3 is CATSRDWTSAQYF. The CDR3 DNA reads as TGTGCCACCAGCAGAGACTGGACTAGTGCGCAGTATTTT. The full variable domain, in which reference TRBV15 and TRBJ2-3 provide the parts outside the CDR3, is DAMVIQNPRYQVTQFGKPVTLSCSQTLNHNVMYWYQQKSSQAPKLLFHYYDKDFNNEADTPDNFQSRRPNTSFCFLDIRSPGLGDTAMYLCATSRDWTSAQYFGPGTRLTVL.